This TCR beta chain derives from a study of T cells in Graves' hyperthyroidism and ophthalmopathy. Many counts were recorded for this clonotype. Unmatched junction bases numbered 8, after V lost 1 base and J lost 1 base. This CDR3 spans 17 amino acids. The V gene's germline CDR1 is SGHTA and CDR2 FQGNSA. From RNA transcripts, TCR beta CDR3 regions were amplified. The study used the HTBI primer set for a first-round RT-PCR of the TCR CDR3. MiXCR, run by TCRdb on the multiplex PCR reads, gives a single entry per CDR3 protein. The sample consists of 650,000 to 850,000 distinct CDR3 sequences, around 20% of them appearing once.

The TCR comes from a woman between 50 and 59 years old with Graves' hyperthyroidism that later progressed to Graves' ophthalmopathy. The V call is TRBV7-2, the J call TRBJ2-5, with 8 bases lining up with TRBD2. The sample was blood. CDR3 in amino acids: CASSLGTLAGFQETQYF. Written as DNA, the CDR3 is TGTGCCAGCAGCTTAGGGACGTTAGCGGGGTTCCAAGAGACCCAGTACTTC.